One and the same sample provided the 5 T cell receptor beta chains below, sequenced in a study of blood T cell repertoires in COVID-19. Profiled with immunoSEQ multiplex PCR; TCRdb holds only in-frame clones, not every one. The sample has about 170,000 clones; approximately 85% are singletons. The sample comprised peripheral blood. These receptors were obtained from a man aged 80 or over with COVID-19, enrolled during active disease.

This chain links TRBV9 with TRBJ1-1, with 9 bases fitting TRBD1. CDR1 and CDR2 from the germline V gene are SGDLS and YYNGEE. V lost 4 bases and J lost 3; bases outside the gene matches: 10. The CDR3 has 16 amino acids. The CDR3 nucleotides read TGTGCCAGCAGCCCTTACGAACAGGGGGCGGACACTGAAGCTTTCTTT. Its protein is CASSPYEQGADTEAFF. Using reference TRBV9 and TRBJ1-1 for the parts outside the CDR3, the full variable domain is DSGVTQTPKHLITATGQRVTLRCSPRSGDLSVYWYQQSLDQGLQFLIQYYNGEERAKGNILERFSAQQFPDLHSELNLSSLELGDSALYFCASSPYEQGADTEAFFGQGTRLTVV.

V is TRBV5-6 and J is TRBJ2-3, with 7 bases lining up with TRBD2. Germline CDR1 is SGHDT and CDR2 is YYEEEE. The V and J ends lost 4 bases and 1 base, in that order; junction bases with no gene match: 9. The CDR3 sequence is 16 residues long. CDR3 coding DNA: TGTGCCAGCAGCAATACAGCGGGGTGGGGCACAGATACGCAGTATTTT. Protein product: CASSNTAGWGTDTQYF.

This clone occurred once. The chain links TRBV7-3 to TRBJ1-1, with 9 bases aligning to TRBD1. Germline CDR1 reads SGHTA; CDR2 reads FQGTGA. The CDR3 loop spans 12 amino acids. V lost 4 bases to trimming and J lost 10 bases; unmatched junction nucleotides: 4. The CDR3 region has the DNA TGTGCCAGCAGCTGGGGACAGGGCAGAGCTTTCTTT. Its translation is CASSWGQGRAFF.

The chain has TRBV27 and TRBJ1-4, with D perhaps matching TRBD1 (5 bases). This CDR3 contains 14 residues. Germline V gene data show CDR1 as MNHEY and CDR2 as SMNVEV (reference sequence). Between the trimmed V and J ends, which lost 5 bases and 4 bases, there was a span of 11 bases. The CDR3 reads CASSTRQYNEKLFF. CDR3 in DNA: TGTGCCAGCAGTACCCGACAGTATAATGAAAAACTGTTTTTT.

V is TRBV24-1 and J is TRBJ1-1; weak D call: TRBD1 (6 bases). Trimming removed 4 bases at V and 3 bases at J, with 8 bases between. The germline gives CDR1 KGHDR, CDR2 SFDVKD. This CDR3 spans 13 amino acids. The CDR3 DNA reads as TGTGCCACCAGTGACCCAGGGGACACTGAAGCTTTCTTT. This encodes CATSDPGDTEAFF.